A selection of T cell receptor beta chains follows, all from one sample in a study of beta chain features in type 1 diabetes. Libraries were prepared by immunoSEQ multiplex PCR; TCRdb keeps only in-frame clonotypes and omits some of them. Of about 16,000 clones listed, approximately 55% are singletons. Sequenced: stem cell memory CD4+ T cells from blood. The receptors come from a woman aged 18-29 years in good health. CDR3s include the opening cysteine and the closing phenylalanine or tryptophan. Fields, in order: clone size, D gene, V gene, J gene, CDR3 DNA, CDR3 protein. The D gene is left open where the match is weak. Clone size appears in some rows only: once, few, many, or a class for an expanded clone.

abundance: .
d_gene: TRBD1
v_gene: TRBV11-2
j_gene: TRBJ2-2
CDR3nt: TGTGCCAGCAGGCCACTCAGGGGGCTGCGCCCCGGGGAGCTGTTTTTT
CDR3aa: CASRPLRGLRPGELFF

abundance: .
d_gene: .
v_gene: TRBV5-4
j_gene: TRBJ1-2
CDR3nt: TGTGCCAGCAGCTTGGGGACAGATATCTATGGCTACACCTTC
CDR3aa: CASSLGTDIYGYTF

abundance: few
d_gene: .
v_gene: TRBV6-1
j_gene: TRBJ2-7
CDR3nt: TGTGCCAGCCGAACAGGAGCCTACGAGCAGTACTTC
CDR3aa: CASRTGAYEQYF

abundance: few
d_gene: .
v_gene: TRBV30
j_gene: TRBJ2-7
CDR3nt: TGTGCCTGGAGTGGCGGGAAGGACTACGAGCAGTACTTC
CDR3aa: CAWSGGKDYEQYF

abundance: once
d_gene: TRBD1
v_gene: TRBV18
j_gene: TRBJ1-1
CDR3nt: TGTGCCAGCTCACCCCGGACAGGGGGTCAGAACACTGAAGCTTTCTTT
CDR3aa: CASSPRTGGQNTEAFF

abundance: .
d_gene: .
v_gene: TRBV11-2
j_gene: TRBJ2-1
CDR3nt: TGTGCCAGCAGCTTAGGGGGCCGCTCCTACAATGAGCAGTTCTTC
CDR3aa: CASSLGGRSYNEQFF

abundance: few
d_gene: .
v_gene: TRBV20-1
j_gene: TRBJ2-2
CDR3nt: TGCAGTGCTAGGGAGTCCGGGGAGCTGTTTTTT
CDR3aa: CSARESGELFF

abundance: .
d_gene: .
v_gene: TRBV11-2
j_gene: TRBJ2-1
CDR3nt: TGTGCCAGCAGCTCCCGAGGGTTCGAGGATGAGCAGTTCTTC
CDR3aa: CASSSRGFEDEQFF

abundance: .
d_gene: TRBD1
v_gene: TRBV7-9
j_gene: TRBJ2-7
CDR3nt: TGTGCCAGCAGCTTAGCGGCGACGGGACAGGGAACTAGTCGGGAGCAGTACTTC
CDR3aa: CASSLAATGQGTSREQYF

abundance: few
d_gene: TRBD2
v_gene: TRBV15
j_gene: TRBJ2-1
CDR3nt: TGTGCCACCAGCCCCCTTCCACTAGCGAAGGAGCAGTTCTTC
CDR3aa: CATSPLPLAKEQFF

abundance: once
d_gene: .
v_gene: TRBV7-9
j_gene: TRBJ1-2
CDR3nt: TGTGCCAGCAGCTTGGGCGGGGGAGGCCCCTATGGCTACACCTTC
CDR3aa: CASSLGGGGPYGYTF

abundance: few
d_gene: TRBD2
v_gene: TRBV7-9
j_gene: TRBJ2-2
CDR3nt: TGTGCCAGCAGCAACCGGATGCTAGCGGGGGGCAGGTCCGGGGAGCTGTTTTTT
CDR3aa: CASSNRMLAGGRSGELFF

abundance: .
d_gene: .
v_gene: TRBV5-1
j_gene: TRBJ2-7
CDR3nt: TGCGCCAGCAGCTTGGGGGACAGGCGGGAGTACGAGCAGTACTTC
CDR3aa: CASSLGDRREYEQYF

abundance: .
d_gene: TRBD2
v_gene: TRBV5-1
j_gene: TRBJ2-5
CDR3nt: TGCGCCAGCAGCTTGGGAGGGACTAGCGGGAGGAAGACCCAGTACTTC
CDR3aa: CASSLGGTSGRKTQYF

abundance: few
d_gene: .
v_gene: TRBV28
j_gene: TRBJ1-4
CDR3nt: TGTGCCAGCAGTGGGTGGGGAGCAACTAATGAAAAACTGTTTTTT
CDR3aa: CASSGWGATNEKLFF

abundance: .
d_gene: .
v_gene: TRBV18
j_gene: TRBJ2-5
CDR3nt: TGTGCCAGCTCAGAGGTGGACGGGACAACCGATACCCAGTACTTC
CDR3aa: CASSEVDGTTDTQYF

abundance: .
d_gene: TRBD2
v_gene: TRBV14
j_gene: TRBJ2-1
CDR3nt: TGTGCCAGCAGCCAGGGACTAGCGGACTACAATGAGCAGTTCTTC
CDR3aa: CASSQGLADYNEQFF

abundance: once
d_gene: .
v_gene: TRBV18
j_gene: TRBJ1-5
CDR3nt: TGTGCCAGCTCATTCGGGACAAACAATCAGCCCCAGCATTTT
CDR3aa: CASSFGTNNQPQHF

abundance: .
d_gene: .
v_gene: TRBV18
j_gene: TRBJ2-5
CDR3nt: TGTGCCAGCTCACTAGCCGGGAGTCGAGTGGAGACCCAGTACTTC
CDR3aa: CASSLAGSRVETQYF

abundance: .
d_gene: .
v_gene: TRBV5-1
j_gene: TRBJ1-5
CDR3nt: TGCGCCAGCAGCCTGGACAGTGGCAATCAGCCCCAGCATTTT
CDR3aa: CASSLDSGNQPQHF